One sample yielded the 2 T cell receptor beta chains listed below, sequenced in a study of OX40 agonist ivuxolimab in advanced cancers. Receptor libraries were prepared by the immunoSEQ multiplex PCR assay. Entries here come from immuneACCESS through TCRdb and include only in-frame sequences with V and J called. Some clones fail to appear in such tables; in the studies checked, an unresolved V gene covers under half of the shortfall, and the cause of the remainder is unknown. A total of fewer than 65,000 clones appear in this sample, approximately 91% of them only once. About 7% of the sample belongs to the ten largest clones. The sample consisted of CD4+ or CD8+ T cells sorted from blood, taken in a trial of the OX40 agonist ivuxolimab. The receptors were gathered from an adult with an advanced solid tumor such as melanoma, head and neck, liver or kidney cancer.

The chain employs TRBV6-6 and TRBJ2-3, with D unresolved. This CDR3 is 15 amino acids long. V was trimmed by 0 bases and J by 7 bases, leaving 14 bases between them. Per the germline V gene, CDR1 is MNHNY and CDR2 is SVGAGI (reference sequence). The CDR3 reads CASSYSAHVLNTQYF. The CDR3 nucleotides are TGTGCCAGCAGTTACTCCGCCCATGTACTAAATACGCAGTATTTT.

This chain joins TRBV5-1 and TRBJ2-2, with unresolved D. V was shortened by 0 bases and J by 6 bases, with 12 bases between the two germline ends. The CDR3 sequence is 15 residues long. Per the germline V gene, CDR1 is SGHRS and CDR2 is YFSETQ. CDR3 nucleotide sequence: TGCGCCAGCAGCTTGGATAGGGTGGAGTCCGGGGAGCTGTTTTTT. Translating gives CASSLDRVESGELFF.